These 30 T cell receptor beta chains were all obtained from the same sample, sequenced in a study of cytomegalovirus exposure and HLA in healthy donors. PCR amplification relied on 60 Vbeta primers (plus 13 Jbeta primers). Some clones are missing from TCRdb's copy, which holds only in-frame ones; the method was immunoSEQ multiplex PCR. The table includes approximately 180,000 clones, about 69% detected once. Source material: PBMCs. These receptors originate from a human donor in good health.

Here the CDR3 reads CASSLGQGWTEAFF. CDR3 coding DNA: TGTGCCAGCAGTTTAGGGCAGGGGTGGACTGAAGCTTTCTTT. The rearrangement uses TRBV27 and TRBJ1-1; D might be TRBD1 (6 bases). The CDR3 runs to 14 residues. Looked up from germline, CDR1 is MNHEY and CDR2 is SMNVEV (reference sequence). Deletions cut 2 bases from V and 5 bases from J, with 12 bases between.

The chain employs TRBV6-5 and TRBJ1-1; no definite D call. Germline V lookup: CDR1 MNHEY, CDR2 SVGAGI. The CDR3 spans 14 residues. V shed 5 bases and J shed 4 bases, with 14 bases lying between them. CDR3 DNA: TGTGCCAGCAGTCCCTCGACATACGGCACTGAAGCTTTCTTT. Amino acids: CASSPSTYGTEAFF.

The rearrangement links TRBV20-1 to TRBJ1-1, with D hard to call. V was cut by 6 bases and J by 1 base, with 6 bases left in between. The CDR3 is 11 amino acids. Germline V gives CDR1 DFQATT, CDR2 SNEGSKA (reference sequence). CDR3 bases: TGCAGTGCCCTAGGGAACACTGAAGCTTTCTTT. Protein sequence: CSALGNTEAFF.

Note on this clone: A read error may produce the germline difference seen at one junction end. V and J are TRBV7-7 and TRBJ1-5, with a weak D call TRBD1 (6 bases). Germline CDR1 and CDR2: SSHAT and FNYEAQ (reference sequence). The CDR3 covers 13 residues. The CDR3 DNA reads TGTGCTAGCAGCCAGGGGAAGAATCAGCCCCAGCATTTT. Amino acids: CASSQGKNQPQHF.

The V call is TRBV5-1, the J call TRBJ2-1; 15 bases fit TRBD2. After removal of 0 bases from V and 7 bases from J, the junction contained 2 bases not matched to a gene. The CDR3 runs 16 residues. In germline, CDR1 is SGHRS, CDR2 YFSETQ. CDR3 DNA sequence: TGCGCCAGCAGCTTGGCCGGGACTAGCGGGGGGAATGAGCAGTTCTTC. This codes for CASSLAGTSGGNEQFF.

The V and J genes are TRBV9 and TRBJ1-4, with 9 positions matching TRBD1. The V and J ends lost 4 bases and 0 bases, in that order; junction bases with no gene match: 4. CDR3 length: 16 residues. Germline loops: CDR1 SGDLS, CDR2 YYNGEE. CDR3 nucleotide sequence: TGTGCCAGCAGCAAAGGGACAGGGACAACTAATGAAAAACTGTTTTTT. It translates to CASSKGTGTTNEKLFF.

This clone has more than one count but fewer than ten. The chain links TRBV4-1 to TRBJ2-3; TRBD2 aligns across 11 bases. Germline CDR1 is MGHRA and CDR2 is YSYEKL. Trimming removed 2 bases from V and 1 base from J; junction bases left unmatched: 8. There are 18 residues in the CDR3. As DNA, the CDR3 is TGCGCCAGCAGCCAACCCCTGGGACTAGCGGCGGGCACAGATACGCAGTATTTT. Encoded protein: CASSQPLGLAAGTDTQYF.

This clone occurred a few times. The chain has TRBV7-9 and TRBJ2-7; TRBD1 might be the D (7 bases). CDR1 is SEHNR, CDR2 FQNEAQ, per germline (reference sequence). The germline V and J ends were trimmed by 3 bases and 5 bases, with 11 bases remaining between them. CDR3 size: 13 residues. CDR3 bases: TGTGCCAGCAGCTTGGGCAGGGGGGACGAGCAGTACTTC. It is translated as CASSLGRGDEQYF.

This clone was detected only a few times. The chain couples TRBV20-1 to TRBJ1-1; unclear D gene. The V gene lost 6 bases and the J gene lost 8 bases, with 10 bases spanning the gap. CDR1 is DFQATT, CDR2 SNEGSKA, per germline (reference sequence). This CDR3 has 10 amino acids. This chain's CDR3 is CSAESPEAFF. The CDR3 DNA is TGCAGTGCCGAGAGCCCGGAAGCTTTCTTT.

V gene TRBV25-1 combines with J gene TRBJ2-7; D might be TRBD1 (5 bases). The CDR3 is 14 residues long. The V and J ends lost 5 bases and 5 bases respectively, with 16 bases between them. Germline V gene data show CDR1 as MGHDK and CDR2 as SYGVNS. The CDR3 DNA is TGTGCCAGCAGTCGCACGGTGGAAGGGGACGAGCAGTACTTC. Its protein product is CASSRTVEGDEQYF.

This chain connects TRBV4-1 to TRBJ1-2; D is possibly TRBD1 (6 bases). The CDR3 contains 15 residues. Germline values: CDR1 MGHRA, CDR2 YSYEKL. With 0 bases removed from V and 5 bases from J, the gap between germline ends came to 13 bases. DNA for the CDR3: TGCGCCAGCAGCCAAGAGAACAGGGTGGGGTATGGCTACACCTTC. Amino acid sequence: CASSQENRVGYGYTF.

This clone has more than one count but fewer than ten. In nucleotides, the CDR3 is TGTGCCAGCAGCTTGTTACTAGCACCCATGAACACTGAAGCTTTCTTT. Translating it yields CASSLLLAPMNTEAFF. The chain uses TRBV5-6 and TRBJ1-1; no definite D call. Germline V CDR1 and CDR2: SGHDT, YYEEEE. The CDR3 totals 16 residues. The V gene lost 1 base and the J gene lost 0 bases, with 13 bases spanning the gap. Together with reference TRBV5-6 and TRBJ1-1, the CDR3 gives the full variable domain: DAGVTQSPTHLIKTRGQQVTLRCSPKSGHDTVSWYQQALGQGPQFIFQYYEEEERQRGNFPDRFSGHQFPNYSSELNVNALLLGDSALYLCASSLLLAPMNTEAFFGQGTRLTVV.

This clone was observed a single time. The V call is TRBV6-5, the J call TRBJ2-5; 10 positions agree with TRBD1. The germline V gene encodes CDR1 MNHEY and CDR2 SVGAGI. The CDR3 length is 15 residues. Unmatched junction bases numbered 9, after V lost 6 bases and J lost 5 bases. This CDR3 is CASRETGGVVETQYF. DNA for the CDR3: TGTGCCAGCAGGGAGACAGGGGGCGTGGTGGAGACCCAGTACTTC.

This rearrangement joins TRBV11-2 to TRBJ1-6; the D gene is possibly TRBD1 (6 bases). This CDR3 region has 15 residues. CDR1 SGHAT and CDR2 FQNNGV come from the germline V gene. V was cut by 6 bases and J by 4 bases, with 13 bases left in between. Here the CDR3 DNA reads TGTGCCAGCAGAGACTCGGACAGATATAATTCACCCCTCCACTTT. This encodes CASRDSDRYNSPLHF.

This clone has only a few counts. The rearrangement uses TRBV10-1 and TRBJ2-7; a weak D match, TRBD1 (6 bases). The CDR3 runs 13 residues. Germline V gives CDR1 WNHNN, CDR2 SYGVQD (reference sequence). V dropped 5 bases and J dropped 5 bases, with 13 bases sitting between them. Here the CDR3 DNA reads TGCGCCAGCAGTCTACAGGGAACCCACGAGCAGTACTTC. Translated, it gives CASSLQGTHEQYF.

Remarks on this clone: The junction and the germline gene differ at one end; a read error may be behind it. V gene TRBV15 combines with J gene TRBJ1-2; TRBD1 might be the D (5 bases). In germline, CDR1 is LNHNV, CDR2 YYDKDF (reference sequence). The CDR3 is made up of 16 amino acids. In nucleotides, the CDR3 is TGTGCCACCAGCAGAGATGTCGGGGAGCGGGGCTATGGCTACCCCTTC. As protein: CATSRDVGERGYGYPF. Complete variable domain (other parts from reference TRBV15 and TRBJ1-2): DAMVIQNPRYQVTQFGKPVTLSCSQTLNHNVMYWYQQKSSQAPKLLFHYYDKDFNNEADTPDNFQSRRPNTSFCFLDIRSPGLGDTAMYLCATSRDVGERGYGYPFGSGTRLTVV.

This sequence joins TRBV6-1 and TRBJ1-5, with D possibly matching TRBD1 (5 bases). The V end was cut by 4 bases, the J end by 6 bases, with 19 bases between. CDR3 size: 16 residues. Germline V gives CDR1 MNHNS, CDR2 SASEGT. The CDR3 reads CASSGKLRTWGQPQHF. CDR3 DNA sequence: TGTGCCAGCAGTGGGAAATTACGGACATGGGGTCAGCCCCAGCATTTT.

The table lists this clone with a few counts. V usage is TRBV7-8 and J usage is TRBJ1-3; possible D gene TRBD1, 5 bases. Deletions cut 5 bases from V and 4 bases from J, with 18 bases between. CDR1 and CDR2 from the germline V gene are SGHVS and FQNEAQ. CDR3 length: 16 residues. The CDR3 reads CASSPGRGRKGNTIYF. In DNA form, the CDR3 reads TGTGCCAGCAGCCCGGGGCGGGGGAGGAAGGGAAACACCATATATTTT.

The V call is TRBV5-5, the J call TRBJ2-7; possible D gene TRBD1, 5 bases. V lost 2 bases to trimming and J lost 2 bases, with 8 bases between them. CDR1 is SGHKS and CDR2 is YYEKEE in the germline V gene (reference sequence). CDR3 length: 13 residues. The CDR3 sequence is CASSLDSPYEQYF. DNA for the CDR3: TGTGCCAGCAGCTTAGACAGCCCCTACGAGCAGTACTTC.

V is TRBV7-9 and J is TRBJ1-2, with D possibly TRBD1 on 5 matching bases. CDR3 size: 13 residues. Trimming cost V 5 bases and J 4 bases, with 11 bases left between them. Germline V gene lookup returns CDR1 SEHNR and CDR2 FQNEAQ (reference sequence). The CDR3: CASSPVTVYGYTF. The DNA for the CDR3 is TGTGCCAGCAGCCCAGTGACAGTCTATGGCTACACCTTC.

The V and J genes are TRBV5-1 and TRBJ1-5, with D uncertain. The germline V and J ends were trimmed by 4 bases and 5 bases, with 13 bases remaining between them. This CDR3 comprises 14 residues. The germline V gene encodes CDR1 SGHRS and CDR2 YFSETQ. In nucleotides, the CDR3 is TGCGCCAGCAGCCCTGACGGGCGGGATCAGCCCCAGCATTTT. Amino acids: CASSPDGRDQPQHF. Complete variable domain (other parts from reference TRBV5-1 and TRBJ1-5): KAGVTQTPRYLIKTRGQQVTLSCSPISGHRSVSWYQQTPGQGLQFLFEYFSETQRNKGNFPGRFSGRQFSNSRSEMNVSTLELGDSALYLCASSPDGRDQPQHFGDGTRLSIL.

This clone was seen just once. The chain uses TRBV21-1 and TRBJ1-5; TRBD1 is the table's D call and was not checked against the DNA. TRBV21-1 represents a pseudogene. CDR3 size: 15 residues. As DNA, the CDR3 is TGTGCCAGCAGCAAAGAATGGGCAGGGAATCAGCCCCAGCATTTT. Amino acid sequence: CASSKEWAGNQPQHF.

J is TRBJ1-4 and V is TRBV5-1; D remains unclear. This CDR3 spans 16 amino acids. The germline CDR1 and CDR2 sequences are SGHRS and YFSETQ. Deletions cut 1 base from V and 8 bases from J, with 18 bases between. In DNA, the CDR3 is TGCGCCAGCAGCTTGTCGTCTGGCCCCTTCGGGGAAAAACTGTTTTTT. Its translation: CASSLSSGPFGEKLFF.

This chain links TRBV5-4 with TRBJ2-5; D possibly corresponds to TRBD1 (6 bases). This CDR3 region has 15 residues. The V gene's germline CDR1 is SGHNT and CDR2 YYREEE (reference sequence). Trimming pared 5 bases from V and 3 bases from J, leaving 17 bases between. For the CDR3, the DNA is TGTGCCAGCAGTCCCGGACAGACCAAAAAAGAGACCCAGTACTTC. As protein: CASSPGQTKKETQYF.

This clone came up a few times. The chain is built from TRBV5-6 and TRBJ2-5; 9 bases line up with TRBD1. Germline lookup yields CDR1 SGHDT and CDR2 YYEEEE. Trimming at V came to 3 bases and at J to 11 bases, leaving 11 bases not matched to a gene. The CDR3 has 14 amino acids. This chain's CDR3 is CASSSRQGVWEQYF. The CDR3 bases are TGTGCCAGCAGCTCGCGACAGGGGGTGTGGGAGCAGTACTTC.

This rearrangement joins TRBV7-3 to TRBJ2-1; 10 positions match TRBD2. CDR1 is SGHTA and CDR2 is FQGTGA in the germline V gene. The CDR3 length is 15 residues. With V trimmed by 5 bases and J by 4 bases, 5 bases remained unmatched. The chain's CDR3 is CASSLIAGGYNEQFF. The CDR3 DNA follows: TGTGCCAGCAGCCTTATAGCGGGGGGTTACAATGAGCAGTTCTTC.

This clone was observed a single time. J is TRBJ2-1 and V is TRBV5-4; the D gene is possibly TRBD2 (6 bases). V gave up 0 bases and J gave up 2 bases, with 15 bases separating them. This CDR3 has 17 amino acids. Germline CDR1 is SGHNT and CDR2 is YYREEE (reference sequence). As DNA, the CDR3 is TGTGCCAGCAGCTTGGGCGGGGAAAGGGGAACCTACAATGAGCAGTTCTTC. Translating it yields CASSLGGERGTYNEQFF.

This sequence joins TRBV6-1 and TRBJ2-7, with TRBD1 as a possible D gene (6 bases). Germline V CDR1 and CDR2: MNHNS, SASEGT. Trimming stripped 4 bases from V and 0 bases from J, with 10 bases between. This CDR3 contains 14 residues. CDR3 nucleotide sequence: TGTGCCAGCAGTGTTGACAGGACCTCCTACGAGCAGTACTTC. Translation gives CASSVDRTSYEQYF.

V gene TRBV19 combines with J gene TRBJ1-1, with a weak D call TRBD1 (5 bases). CDR1 and CDR2 (germline): LNHDA, SQIVND (reference sequence). Trimming took 10 bases from V and 0 from J, leaving 9 bases between them. The CDR3 has 12 amino acids. The CDR3 reads CATLTVNTEAFF. CDR3 nucleotides: TGTGCCACCTTGACAGTGAACACTGAAGCTTTCTTT.

The CDR3 reads CASSQAGTGELFF. The DNA for the CDR3 is TGCGCCAGCAGCCAAGCAGGCACCGGGGAGCTGTTTTTT. J is TRBJ2-2 and V is TRBV4-1; unclear D gene. The length of the CDR3 is 13 residues. CDR1 and CDR2 (germline): MGHRA, YSYEKL. V shed 1 base and J shed 4 bases, with 4 bases lying between them.